This T cell receptor (beta chain) emerged from a study of T cell responses to AZD1222 COVID-19 vaccine. Note on this clone: Its specificity is unknown.

Study observations and caveats: An increase in Spike-specific TCR breadth and depth was observed after two AZD1222 doses.

This table comes from immunoSEQ multiplex PCR, and its TCRdb copy is limited to in-frame clones, with some not included. The data contain around 160,000 clones, about 87% of them seen just once; the ten biggest clones take up around 16%. The CDR3 is 16 amino acids. With V trimmed by 0 bases and J by 6 bases, 8 bases remained unmatched. Per germline, CDR1 MNHEY and CDR2 SMNVEV (reference sequence). Material: peripheral blood, obtained on day 0 of AZD1222 vaccination. This TCR was sampled from an adult in good health. The V call is TRBV27, the J call TRBJ1-5; 7 positions match TRBD1. CDR3 protein: CASSLSGGRLSQPQHF. CDR3 nucleotides: TGTGCCAGCAGTTTATCAGGGGGCAGGTTGAGTCAGCCCCAGCATTTT.